The clone carrying this TCR beta chain was detected a few times. This sample is drawn from a study of regulatory T cells in long-lasting Graves disease. Time point of the sample: persistent/refractory GD, antithyroid drugs over 5 years with positive TRAb. Extracted PBMC RNA gave rise to the TCR library. Criteria from the American Thyroid Association guidelines were applied to diagnose Graves' disease. CDR3 length: 14 amino acids. Per the germline V gene, CDR1 is SGHTA and CDR2 is FQGNSA. V lost 0 bases and J lost 9, with 12 bases in between. Relying on iRepertoire HTBI primers and Arm-PCR of CDR3 regions, the team built TCR beta libraries. TCRdb analysed the multiplex PCR reads with MiXCR anew, one entry per CDR3 protein. The sample records roughly 400,000 distinct CDR3 sequences, around a fifth being singletons.

This sequence originates from a female donor with Graves disease. This chain connects TRBV7-2 to TRBJ2-1; perhaps TRBD2 as D (6 bases). Sequenced material: peripheral blood mononuclear cells (PBMCs), taken when the disease was refractory, from a patient treated with antithyroid drugs. Here the CDR3 reads CASSLAVASVEQFF. The CDR3 DNA follows: TGTGCCAGCAGCTTAGCGGTGGCTAGCGTTGAGCAGTTCTTC. Complete variable domain (other parts from reference TRBV7-2 and TRBJ2-1): GAGVSQSPSNKVTEKGKDVELRCDPISGHTALYWYRQSLGQGLEFLIYFQGNSAPDKSGLPSDRFSAERTGGSVSTLTIQRTQQEDSAVYLCASSLAVASVEQFFGPGTRLTVL.